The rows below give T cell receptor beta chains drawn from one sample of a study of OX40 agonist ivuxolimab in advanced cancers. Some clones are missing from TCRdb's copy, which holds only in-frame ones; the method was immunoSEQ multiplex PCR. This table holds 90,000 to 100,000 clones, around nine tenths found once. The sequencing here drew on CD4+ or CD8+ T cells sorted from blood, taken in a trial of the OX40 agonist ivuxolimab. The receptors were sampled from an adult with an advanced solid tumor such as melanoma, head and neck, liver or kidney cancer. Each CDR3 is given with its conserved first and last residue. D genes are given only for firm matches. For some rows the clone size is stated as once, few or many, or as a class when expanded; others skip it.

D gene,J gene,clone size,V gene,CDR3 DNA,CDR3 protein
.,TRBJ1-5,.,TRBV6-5,TGTGCCAGCAGTCCCGGACAGCCCAATCAGCCCCAGCATTTT,CASSPGQPNQPQHF
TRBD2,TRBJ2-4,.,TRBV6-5,TGTGCCAGCACCGACGGGGGCGGGGGGAAAAACATTCAGTACTTC,CASTDGGGGKNIQYF
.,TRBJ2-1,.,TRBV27,TGTGCCACCGAGACACAACCATGGTGGAATGAGCAGTTCTTC,CATETQPWWNEQFF
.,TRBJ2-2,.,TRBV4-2,TGTGCCAGCAGCCAGGGCGGTAACACCAGGGAGCTGTTTTTT,CASSQGGNTRELFF
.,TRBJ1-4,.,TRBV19,TGTGCCAGTACTGAGTACGTTCGGGGTGAAAAACTGTTTTTT,CASTEYVRGEKLFF
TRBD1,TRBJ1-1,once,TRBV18,TGTGCCAGCTCATTCGGGACAGGGAACACTGAAGCTTTCTTT,CASSFGTGNTEAFF
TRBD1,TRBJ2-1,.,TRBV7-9,TGTGCCAGCAGCATTGGGACAGGGGGGTTCAATGAGCAGTTCTTC,CASSIGTGGFNEQFF
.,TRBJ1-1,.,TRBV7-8,TGTGCCAGCAGCTTAGCTAGGGTGGGGGACACTGAAGCTTTCTTT,CASSLARVGDTEAFF
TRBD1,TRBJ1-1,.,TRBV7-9,TGTGCCAGCAGCCCGGGACAGGCCAACACTGAAGCTTTCTTT,CASSPGQANTEAFF
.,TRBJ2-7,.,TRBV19,TGTGCCAGTAGTATCCCAGGGGCCTCCTACGAGCAGTACTTC,CASSIPGASYEQYF
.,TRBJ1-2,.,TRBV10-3,TGTGCCATCAGTGAATCGGGTGGCTACACCTTC,CAISESGGYTF
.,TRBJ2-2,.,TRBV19,TGTGCCAGTAGTAGTCGACAGATTATCACCGGGGAGCTGTTTTTT,CASSSRQIITGELFF
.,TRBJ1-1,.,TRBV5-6,TGTGCCAGCAGCTTGAGACACCCGGGCACTGAAGCTTTCTTT,CASSLRHPGTEAFF
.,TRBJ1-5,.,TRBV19,TGTGCCAGTAGTATAGAGCTCGGGAAAGGTCAGCCCCAGCATTTT,CASSIELGKGQPQHF
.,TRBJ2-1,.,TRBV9,TGTGCCAGCAGCGTCGCGCCAGGGAATGAGCAGTTCTTC,CASSVAPGNEQFF
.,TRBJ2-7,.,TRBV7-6,TGTGCCAGCAGATCGAGAAGGGTGGGCGAATCCTACGAGCAGTACTTC,CASRSRRVGESYEQYF
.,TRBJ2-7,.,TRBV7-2,TGTGCCAGCAGCTTCGTGTTCCAGGGGGGCTACGAGCAGTACTTC,CASSFVFQGGYEQYF
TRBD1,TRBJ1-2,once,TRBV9,TGTGCCAGCAGCGTAGGGGACAGGGAAAACTATGGCTACACCTTC,CASSVGDRENYGYTF
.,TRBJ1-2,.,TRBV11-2,TGTGCCAGCAGCATAGGGGCCCCGGGGTATTATGGCTACACCTTC,CASSIGAPGYYGYTF
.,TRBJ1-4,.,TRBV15,TGTGCCACCAGCCGGTTTTTTAGGGAGGGGAATGAAAAACTGTTTTTT,CATSRFFREGNEKLFF
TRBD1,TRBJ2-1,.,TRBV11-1,TGTGCCAGCAGCAGCCGGGGACAGGGTAATGAGCAGTTCTTC,CASSSRGQGNEQFF
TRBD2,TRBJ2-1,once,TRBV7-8,TGTGCAAGCATAGGGGAGGGGTTCAATGAGCAGTTCTTC,CASIGEGFNEQFF
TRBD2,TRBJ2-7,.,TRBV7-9,TGTGCCAGCAGCCCTCGACTAGCGGGGGGGAATGAGCAGTACTTC,CASSPRLAGGNEQYF
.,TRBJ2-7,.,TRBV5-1,TGCGCCAGCAGCTTGGAGGGGTTTACCTACGAGCAGTACTTC,CASSLEGFTYEQYF
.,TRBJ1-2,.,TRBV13,TGTGCCAGCAGCTTAGATGGGAGGGCGCGAGGCTACACCTTC,CASSLDGRARGYTF
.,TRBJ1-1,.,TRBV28,TGTGCCAGCAGTCCCTCAGTGAACACTGAAGCTTTCTTT,CASSPSVNTEAFF